The source of this TCR beta chain is a study of T cells after yellow fever vaccination. TCRdb reprocessed the 5' RACE reads via MiXCR and lists one record per CDR3 protein. The table lists some 300,000 distinct CDR3 sequences, roughly 10% of them singletons. Notes on this clonotype: Its antigen is unknown.

General study results and limits: Post-booster reappearance was seen for most primary-vaccination clones (about 96% CD4, around 88% CD8).

After removal of 4 bases from V and 5 bases from J, the junction contained 4 bases not matched to a gene. This CDR3 region has 13 residues. CDR1 and CDR2 from the germline V gene are SGDLS and YYNGEE. The V and J genes are TRBV9 and TRBJ1-2; 8 nucleotides align to TRBD1. This receptor was identified in a man in his late teens or twenties who received the YFV17D yellow fever vaccine. This specimen was CD4+ T cells sorted from PBMCs, taken 45 days after the yellow fever booster vaccination. The CDR3 reads CASSPWTGYGYTF. CDR3 sequence (DNA): TGTGCCAGCAGCCCCTGGACAGGGTATGGCTACACCTTC. Looking up the rest from reference TRBV9 and TRBJ1-2 gives the full variable domain: DSGVTQTPKHLITATGQRVTLRCSPRSGDLSVYWYQQSLDQGLQFLIQYYNGEERAKGNILERFSAQQFPDLHSELNLSSLELGDSALYFCASSPWTGYGYTFGSGTRLTVV.